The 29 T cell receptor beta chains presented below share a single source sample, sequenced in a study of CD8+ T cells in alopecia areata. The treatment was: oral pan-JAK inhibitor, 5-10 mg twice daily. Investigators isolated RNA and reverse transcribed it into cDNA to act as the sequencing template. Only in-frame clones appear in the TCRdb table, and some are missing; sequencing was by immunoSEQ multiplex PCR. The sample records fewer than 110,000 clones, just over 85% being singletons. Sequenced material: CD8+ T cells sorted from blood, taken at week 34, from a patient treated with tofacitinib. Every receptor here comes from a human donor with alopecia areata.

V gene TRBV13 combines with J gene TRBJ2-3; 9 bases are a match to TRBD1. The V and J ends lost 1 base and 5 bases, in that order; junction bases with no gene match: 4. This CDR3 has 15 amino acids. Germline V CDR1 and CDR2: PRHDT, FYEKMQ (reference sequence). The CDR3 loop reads CASSLVGTGLDTQYF. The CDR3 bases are TGTGCCAGCAGCTTAGTTGGGACAGGGTTAGATACGCAGTATTTT.

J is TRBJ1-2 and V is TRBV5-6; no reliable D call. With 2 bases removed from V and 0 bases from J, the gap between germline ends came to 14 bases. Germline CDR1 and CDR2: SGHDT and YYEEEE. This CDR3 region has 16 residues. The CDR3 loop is CASSFGPQLANYGYTF. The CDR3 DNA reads TGTGCCAGCAGCTTTGGGCCCCAGTTAGCTAACTATGGCTACACCTTC.

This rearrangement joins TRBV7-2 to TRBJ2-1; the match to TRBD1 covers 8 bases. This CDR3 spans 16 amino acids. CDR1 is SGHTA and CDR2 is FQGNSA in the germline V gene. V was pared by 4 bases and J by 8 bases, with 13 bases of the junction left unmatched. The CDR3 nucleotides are TGTGCCAGCAGCTCCAACCGGGACAGGTTGTGGGATGAGCAGTTCTTC. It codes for CASSSNRDRLWDEQFF.

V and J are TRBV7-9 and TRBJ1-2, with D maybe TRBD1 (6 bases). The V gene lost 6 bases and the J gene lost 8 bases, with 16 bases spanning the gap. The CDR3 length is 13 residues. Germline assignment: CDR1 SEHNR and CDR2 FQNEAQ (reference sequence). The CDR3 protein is CASRPTGPYGYTF. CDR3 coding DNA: TGTGCCAGCAGACCTACAGGGCCCTACGGCTACACCTTC.

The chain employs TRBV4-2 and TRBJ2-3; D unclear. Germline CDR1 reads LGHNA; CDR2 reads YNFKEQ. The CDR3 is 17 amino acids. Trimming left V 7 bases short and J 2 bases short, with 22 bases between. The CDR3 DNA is TGTGCCAGCACCCCTTACCCAGGTGGGCCTGCCACAGATACGCAGTATTTT. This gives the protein CASTPYPGGPATDTQYF.

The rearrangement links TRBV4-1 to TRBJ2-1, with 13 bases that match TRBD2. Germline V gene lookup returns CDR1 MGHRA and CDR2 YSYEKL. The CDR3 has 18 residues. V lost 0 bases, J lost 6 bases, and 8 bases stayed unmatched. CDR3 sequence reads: CASSQEPLLAGGRNEQFF. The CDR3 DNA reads TGCGCCAGCAGCCAAGAGCCCTTACTAGCGGGAGGGCGCAATGAGCAGTTCTTC.

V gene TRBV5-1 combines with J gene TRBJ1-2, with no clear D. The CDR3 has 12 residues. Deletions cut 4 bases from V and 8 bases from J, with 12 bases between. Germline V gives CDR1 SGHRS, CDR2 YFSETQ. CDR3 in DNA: TGCGCCAGCAGCCTGGACCAGCGGGGCTACACCTTC. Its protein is CASSLDQRGYTF. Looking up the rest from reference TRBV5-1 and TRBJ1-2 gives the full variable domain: KAGVTQTPRYLIKTRGQQVTLSCSPISGHRSVSWYQQTPGQGLQFLFEYFSETQRNKGNFPGRFSGRQFSNSRSEMNVSTLELGDSALYLCASSLDQRGYTFGSGTRLTVV.

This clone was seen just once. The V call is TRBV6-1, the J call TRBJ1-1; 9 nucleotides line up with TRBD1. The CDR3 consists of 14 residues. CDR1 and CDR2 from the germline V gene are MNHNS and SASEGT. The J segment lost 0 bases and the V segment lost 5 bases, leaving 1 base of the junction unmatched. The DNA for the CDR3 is TGTGCCAGCAGTTGGACAGGGGTGAACACTGAAGCTTTCTTT. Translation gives CASSWTGVNTEAFF.

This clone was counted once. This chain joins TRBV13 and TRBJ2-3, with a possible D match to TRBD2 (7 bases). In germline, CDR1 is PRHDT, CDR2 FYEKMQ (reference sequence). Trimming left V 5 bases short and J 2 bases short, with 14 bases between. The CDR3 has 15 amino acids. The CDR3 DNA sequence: TGTGCCAGCAGCCCCAATGGGGGGGCCACAGATACGCAGTATTTT. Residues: CASSPNGGATDTQYF.

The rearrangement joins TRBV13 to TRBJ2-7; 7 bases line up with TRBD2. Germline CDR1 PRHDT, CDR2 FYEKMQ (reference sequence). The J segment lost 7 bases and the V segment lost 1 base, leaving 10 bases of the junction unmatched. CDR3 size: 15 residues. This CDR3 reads CASSLDSGLPIEQYF. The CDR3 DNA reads TGTGCCAGCAGCTTAGATTCGGGACTACCTATAGAGCAGTACTTC.

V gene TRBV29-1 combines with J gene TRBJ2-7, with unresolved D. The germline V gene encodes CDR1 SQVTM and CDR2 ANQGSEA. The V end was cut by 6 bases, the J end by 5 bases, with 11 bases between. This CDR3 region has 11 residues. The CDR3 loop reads CSVPQNNEQYF. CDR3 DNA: TGCAGCGTGCCCCAAAACAACGAGCAGTACTTC.

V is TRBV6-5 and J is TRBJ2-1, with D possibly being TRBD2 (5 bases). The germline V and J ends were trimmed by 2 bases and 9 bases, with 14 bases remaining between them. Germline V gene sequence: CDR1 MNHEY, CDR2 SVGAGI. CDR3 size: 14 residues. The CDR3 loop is CASSYMAGMSEQFF. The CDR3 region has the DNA TGTGCCAGCAGTTACATGGCGGGTATGAGTGAGCAGTTCTTC.

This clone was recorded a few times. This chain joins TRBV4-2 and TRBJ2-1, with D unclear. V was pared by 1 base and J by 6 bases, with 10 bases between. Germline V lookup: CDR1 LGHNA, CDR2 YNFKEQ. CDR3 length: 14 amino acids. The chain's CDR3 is CASSQGFGRNEQFF. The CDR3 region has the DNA TGTGCCAGCAGCCAAGGCTTCGGGCGCAATGAGCAGTTCTTC.

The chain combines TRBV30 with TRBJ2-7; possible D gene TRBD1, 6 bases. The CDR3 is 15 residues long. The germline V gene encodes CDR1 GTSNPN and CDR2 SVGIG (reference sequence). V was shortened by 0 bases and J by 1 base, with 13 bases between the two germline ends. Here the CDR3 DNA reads TGTGCCTGGAGTGTACTTCAGGGGTTATCCTACGAGCAGTACTTC. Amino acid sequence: CAWSVLQGLSYEQYF. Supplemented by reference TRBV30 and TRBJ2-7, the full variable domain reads SQTIHQWPATLVQPVGSPLSLECTVEGTSNPNLYWYRQAAGRGLQLLFYSVGIGQISSEVPQNLSASRPQDRQFILSSKKLLLSDSGFYLCAWSVLQGLSYEQYFGPGTRLTVT.

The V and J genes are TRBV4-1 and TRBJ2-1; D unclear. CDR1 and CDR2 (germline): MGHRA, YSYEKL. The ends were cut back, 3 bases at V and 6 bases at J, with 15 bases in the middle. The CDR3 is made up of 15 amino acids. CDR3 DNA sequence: TGCGCCAGCAGCCAGGCCGTGGGCAGTCGCAATGAGCAGTTCTTC. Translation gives CASSQAVGSRNEQFF.

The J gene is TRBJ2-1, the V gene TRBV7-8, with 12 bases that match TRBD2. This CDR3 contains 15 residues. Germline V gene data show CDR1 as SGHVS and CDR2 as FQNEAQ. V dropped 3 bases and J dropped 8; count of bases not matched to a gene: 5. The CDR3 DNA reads TGTGCCAGCAGCTTTCGTCTAGCGGGAGGGTATGAGCAGTTCTTC. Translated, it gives CASSFRLAGGYEQFF.

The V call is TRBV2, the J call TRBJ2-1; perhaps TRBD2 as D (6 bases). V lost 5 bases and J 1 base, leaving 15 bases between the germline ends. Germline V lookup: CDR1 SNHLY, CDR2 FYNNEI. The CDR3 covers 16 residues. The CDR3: CASSPTTGVSYNEQFF. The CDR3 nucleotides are TGTGCCAGCAGTCCGACTACGGGGGTGTCCTACAATGAGCAGTTCTTC.

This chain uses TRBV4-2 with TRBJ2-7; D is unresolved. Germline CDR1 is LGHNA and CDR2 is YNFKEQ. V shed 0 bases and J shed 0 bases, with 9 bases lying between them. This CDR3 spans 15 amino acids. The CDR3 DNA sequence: TGTGCCAGCAGCCAAGATCGGTCCCACTCCTACGAGCAGTACTTC. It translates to CASSQDRSHSYEQYF.

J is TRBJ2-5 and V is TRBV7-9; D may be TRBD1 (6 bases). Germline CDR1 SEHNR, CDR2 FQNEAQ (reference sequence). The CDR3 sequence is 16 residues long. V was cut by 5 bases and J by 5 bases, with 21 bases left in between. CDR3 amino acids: CASSPSNRDRRETQYF. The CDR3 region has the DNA TGTGCCAGCAGCCCTTCTAACAGGGACCGCCGGGAGACCCAGTACTTC.

CDR3 coding DNA: TGCGCCAGCAGCCAGCTGGCCGGGACAGGGGTTCAGCCCCAGCATTTT. This translates into CASSQLAGTGVQPQHF. This chain links TRBV4-1 with TRBJ1-5, with 10 bases fitting TRBD1. Germline V gene lookup returns CDR1 MGHRA and CDR2 YSYEKL. The CDR3 spans 16 residues. The V segment lost 3 bases and the J segment 6 bases; nucleotides outside the gene matches: 8.

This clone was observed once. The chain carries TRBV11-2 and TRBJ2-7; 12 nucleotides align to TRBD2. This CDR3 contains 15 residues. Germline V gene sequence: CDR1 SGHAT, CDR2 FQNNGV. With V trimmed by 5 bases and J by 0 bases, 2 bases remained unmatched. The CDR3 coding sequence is TGTGCCAGCAGCCGGACTAGCGGGGCCTCCTACGAGCAGTACTTC. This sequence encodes CASSRTSGASYEQYF.

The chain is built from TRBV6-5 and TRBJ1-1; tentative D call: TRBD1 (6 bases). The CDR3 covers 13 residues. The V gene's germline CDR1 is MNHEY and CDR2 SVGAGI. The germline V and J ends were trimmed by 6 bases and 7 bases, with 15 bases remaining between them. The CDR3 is CASSFTGGIEAFF. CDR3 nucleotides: TGTGCCAGCAGCTTCACGGGGGGCATTGAAGCTTTCTTT.

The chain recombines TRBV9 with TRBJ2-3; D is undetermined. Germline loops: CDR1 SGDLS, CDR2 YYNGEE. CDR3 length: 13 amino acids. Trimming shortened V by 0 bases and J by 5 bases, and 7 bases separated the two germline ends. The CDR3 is CASSVVSQDTQYF. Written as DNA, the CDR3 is TGTGCCAGCAGCGTAGTATCGCAAGATACGCAGTATTTT. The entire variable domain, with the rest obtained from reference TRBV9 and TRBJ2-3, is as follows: DSGVTQTPKHLITATGQRVTLRCSPRSGDLSVYWYQQSLDQGLQFLIQYYNGEERAKGNILERFSAQQFPDLHSELNLSSLELGDSALYFCASSVVSQDTQYFGPGTRLTVL.

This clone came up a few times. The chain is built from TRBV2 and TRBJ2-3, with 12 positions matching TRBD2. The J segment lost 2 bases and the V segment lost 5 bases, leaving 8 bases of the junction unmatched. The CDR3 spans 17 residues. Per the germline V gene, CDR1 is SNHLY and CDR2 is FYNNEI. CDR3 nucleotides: TGTGCCAGCAGTCATTCGACTAGCGGGGGTCCCACAGATACGCAGTATTTT. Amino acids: CASSHSTSGGPTDTQYF.

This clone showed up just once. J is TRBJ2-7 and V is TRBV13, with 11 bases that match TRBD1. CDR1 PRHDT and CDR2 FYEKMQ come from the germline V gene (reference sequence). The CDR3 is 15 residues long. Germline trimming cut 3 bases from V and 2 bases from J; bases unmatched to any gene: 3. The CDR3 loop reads CASSLGGQGAYEQYF. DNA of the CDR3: TGTGCCAGCAGCTTGGGGGGACAGGGGGCCTACGAGCAGTACTTC.

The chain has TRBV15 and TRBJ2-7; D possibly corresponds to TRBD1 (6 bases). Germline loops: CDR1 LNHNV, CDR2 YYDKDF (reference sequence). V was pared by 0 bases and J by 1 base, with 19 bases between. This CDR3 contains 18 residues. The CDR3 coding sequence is TGTGCCACCAGCAGAGATCGCGGAACAGGGTATAGTTCCTACGAGCAGTACTTC. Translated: CATSRDRGTGYSSYEQYF.

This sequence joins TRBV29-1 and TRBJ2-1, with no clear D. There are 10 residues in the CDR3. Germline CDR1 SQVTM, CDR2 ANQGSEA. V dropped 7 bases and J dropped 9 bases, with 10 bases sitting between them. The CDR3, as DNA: TGCAGCGCCAGGTACGGTGAGCAGTTCTTC. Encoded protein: CSARYGEQFF.

For the CDR3, the DNA is TGTGCCAGCAGAAGCCGGGACAGGGGATACAATGAGCAGTTCTTC. Amino acids: CASRSRDRGYNEQFF. V usage is TRBV28 and J usage is TRBJ2-1, with TRBD1 matching 10 bases. J lost 4 bases, V lost 6 bases, and 6 bases had no gene match. Germline CDR1 MDHEN, CDR2 SYDVKM. This CDR3 has 15 residues. The variable domain in full, completed from reference TRBV28 and TRBJ2-1, reads DVKVTQSSRYLVKRTGEKVFLECVQDMDHENMFWYRQDPGLGLRLIYFSYDVKMKEKGDIPEGYSVSREKKERFSLILESASTNQTSMYLCASRSRDRGYNEQFFGPGTRLTVL.

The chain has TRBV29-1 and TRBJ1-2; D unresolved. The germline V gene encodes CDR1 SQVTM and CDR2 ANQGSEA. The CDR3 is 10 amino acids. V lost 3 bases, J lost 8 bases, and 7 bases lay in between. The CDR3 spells CSVDNGGYTF. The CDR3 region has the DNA TGCAGCGTTGATAATGGAGGCTACACCTTC.